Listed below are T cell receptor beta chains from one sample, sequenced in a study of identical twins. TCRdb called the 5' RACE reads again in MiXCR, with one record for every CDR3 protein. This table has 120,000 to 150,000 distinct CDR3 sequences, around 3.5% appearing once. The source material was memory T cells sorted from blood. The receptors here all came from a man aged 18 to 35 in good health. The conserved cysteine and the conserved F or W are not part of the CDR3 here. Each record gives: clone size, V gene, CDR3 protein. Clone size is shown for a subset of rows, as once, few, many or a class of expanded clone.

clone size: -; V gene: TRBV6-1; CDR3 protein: ASRETGSETQY
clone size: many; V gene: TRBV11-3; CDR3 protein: ASSSGDSYEQY
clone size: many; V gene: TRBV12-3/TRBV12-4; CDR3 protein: ASRYGTSGRTYNEQF
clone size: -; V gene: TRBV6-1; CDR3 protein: ASSGWENTEAF
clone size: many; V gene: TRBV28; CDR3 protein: ASTSNPGQAPSYNEQF
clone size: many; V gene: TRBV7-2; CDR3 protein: ASSLRTGVGETQY
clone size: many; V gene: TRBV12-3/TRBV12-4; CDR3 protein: ASSLITEAF
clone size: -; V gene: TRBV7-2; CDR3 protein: ASSLLSGRTEQF
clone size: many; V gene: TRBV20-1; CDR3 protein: SASSRARRANEQF
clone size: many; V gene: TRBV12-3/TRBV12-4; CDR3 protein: ASSLSGGEETQY
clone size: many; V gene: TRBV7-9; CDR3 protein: ASRGAGTGELF
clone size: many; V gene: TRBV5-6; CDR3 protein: ASSLSEGRSTGELF
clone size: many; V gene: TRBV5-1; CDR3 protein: ASKGLAGGDAGELF
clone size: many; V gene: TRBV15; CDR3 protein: ATSAGDRGNEQF
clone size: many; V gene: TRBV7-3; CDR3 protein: ASSLGGATTYNEQF
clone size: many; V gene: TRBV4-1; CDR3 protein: ASSGVTSGQETQY
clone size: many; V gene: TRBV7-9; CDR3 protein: ASSSDGGNEQF
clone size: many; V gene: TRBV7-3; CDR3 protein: ASSKGWASHNEQF
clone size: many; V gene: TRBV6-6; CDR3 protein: ASSTDRGYGYT
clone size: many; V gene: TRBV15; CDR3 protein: ATSRDLSGAGELF
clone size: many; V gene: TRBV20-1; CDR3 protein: SASLDGKTEAF
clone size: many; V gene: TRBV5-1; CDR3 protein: ASSLGDRDTDTQY
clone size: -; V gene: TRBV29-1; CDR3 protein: SVEDPWQDNSPDTQY
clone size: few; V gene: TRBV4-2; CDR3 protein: ASSQVNPSGLAGYEQY
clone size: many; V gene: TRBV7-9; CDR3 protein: ASSPRDRASDEQF
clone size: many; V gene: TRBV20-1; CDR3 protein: SAREPGGQPQH
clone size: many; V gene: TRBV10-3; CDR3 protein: AIGSGGREFHEQY
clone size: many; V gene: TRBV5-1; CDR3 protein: ASSIGTVGTDTQY
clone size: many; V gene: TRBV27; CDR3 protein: ASSFGQGTTDTQY
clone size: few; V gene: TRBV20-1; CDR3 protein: SASPGVSGANVLT
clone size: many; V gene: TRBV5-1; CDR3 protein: ASSTELYGYT
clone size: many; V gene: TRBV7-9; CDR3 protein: ASSLRGPRNTEAF
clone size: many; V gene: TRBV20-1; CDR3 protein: SARDGESVQETQY
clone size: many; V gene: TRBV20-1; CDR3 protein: SAGQGGMNTEAF
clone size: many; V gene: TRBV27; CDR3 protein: ATSDRDTGRTEAF
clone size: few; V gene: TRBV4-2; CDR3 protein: ASSQDRRTNTEAF
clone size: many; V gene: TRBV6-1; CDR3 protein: ATSEGGWGEQF
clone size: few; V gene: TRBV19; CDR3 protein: ASRMLNGATNEKLF
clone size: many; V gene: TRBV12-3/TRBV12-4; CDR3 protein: ASSGTEIGGAQY
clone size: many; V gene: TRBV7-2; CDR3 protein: ASSSNGWDDYT
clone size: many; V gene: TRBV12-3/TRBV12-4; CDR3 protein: ASSFVGSNEKLF
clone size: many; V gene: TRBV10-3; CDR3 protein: AISSTSGSLTGELF
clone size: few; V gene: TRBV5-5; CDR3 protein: ASSRSGTIGDTQY
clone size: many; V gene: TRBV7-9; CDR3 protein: ASSLAAAGINQPQH
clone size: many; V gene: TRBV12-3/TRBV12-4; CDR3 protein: ASSYVGGVSGELF
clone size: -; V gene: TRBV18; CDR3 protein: ASFRVQGETQY
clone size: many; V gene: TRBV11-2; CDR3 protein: ASSSTHLGRTDTQY
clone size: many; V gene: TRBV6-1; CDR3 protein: AISSWPQH
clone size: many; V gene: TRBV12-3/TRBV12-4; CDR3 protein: ASSKDRGLVAGNEQF
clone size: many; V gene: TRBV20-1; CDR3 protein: SARVHGFNQPQH